This TCR beta chain was retrieved from a study of identical twins. Healthy Caucasians alone served as donors. This clonotype occurred a few times. Its antigen is undetermined. Study findings and constraints: Potential partial confounding of zero-insertion analyses by invariant MAIT and iNKT cells was noted. Out-of-frame alpha sequences that twins shared showed excess low generation probability. In cord blood, abundant beta clonotypes had fewer insertions; memory showed no trend.

J lost 2 bases, V lost 3 bases, and 2 bases had no gene match. Germline assignment: CDR1 DFQATT and CDR2 SNEGSKA (reference sequence). This CDR3 is built from 14 residues. TCRdb passed the 5' RACE reads through MiXCR, listing each CDR3 protein once. The sample has about 900,000 distinct CDR3 sequences, about 12% seen once; the top ten hold roughly 1.5%. These data also featured in a second study, about yellow fever vaccine responses in identical twins.

The TCR sequence derives from a young woman in good health. The sample taken for sequencing was PBMCs. V usage is TRBV20-1 and J usage is TRBJ2-3; 10 bases fit TRBD2. In DNA, the CDR3 is TGCAGTGCTAGTACTAGCGGGAACACAGATACGCAGTATTTT. The encoded protein is CSASTSGNTDTQYF.